Following are 13 T cell receptor beta chains from one sample sequenced in a study of early T cells in non-severe SARS-CoV-2 infection. TCRdb analysed the 5' RACE reads with MiXCR anew, one entry per CDR3 protein. The sample contains approximately 120,000 distinct CDR3 sequences, just under 15% of which appear only once. Sequenced: whole blood. These receptors came from an adult who was a healthcare worker with PCR-confirmed SARS-CoV-2 infection or an uninfected control (not recorded which).

This chain links TRBV9 with TRBJ1-6; D remains ambiguous. V was cut by 1 base and J by 7 bases, with 6 bases left in between. The length of the CDR3 is 13 residues. Germline CDR1 SGDLS, CDR2 YYNGEE. The CDR3 nucleotides read TGTGCCAGCAGCGTAATGATGAATTCACCCCTCCACTTT. This gives the protein CASSVMMNSPLHF.

This clonotype appeared a few times. The chain carries TRBV7-2 and TRBJ1-1, with unresolved D. This CDR3 has 13 residues. V was pared by 3 bases and J by 0 bases, with 5 bases between. Germline-derived CDR1 and CDR2 are SGHTA and FQGNSA. In nucleotides, the CDR3 is TGTGCCAGCAGCTTCACGGTGAACACTGAAGCTTTCTTT. As protein: CASSFTVNTEAFF.

This clonotype appeared a few times. This chain connects TRBV27 to TRBJ1-1; D unresolved. CDR3 length: 14 amino acids. Trimming removed 4 bases at V and 0 bases at J, with 9 bases between. Germline V gene sequence: CDR1 MNHEY, CDR2 SMNVEV (reference sequence). In DNA form, the CDR3 reads TGTGCCAGCAGTTCGTATTCCATGAACACTGAAGCTTTCTTT. As protein: CASSSYSMNTEAFF.

The chain links TRBV20-1 to TRBJ2-1; 8 bases align to TRBD2. The germline CDR1 and CDR2 sequences are DFQATT and SNEGSKA (reference sequence). CDR3 length: 14 amino acids. Trimming at V came to 3 bases and at J to 9 bases, leaving 10 bases not matched to a gene. DNA for the CDR3: TGCAGTGCTAGCCCTAGCGGGTCTACCGGTGAGCAGTTCTTC. Protein product: CSASPSGSTGEQFF.

The chain combines TRBV29-1 with TRBJ2-1; 10 nucleotides line up with TRBD2. The CDR3 runs to 15 residues. Germline V gene data show CDR1 as SQVTM and CDR2 as ANQGSEA. J lost 2 bases, V lost 1 base, and 2 bases had no gene match. The CDR3 sequence: CSVEGGTSAYNEQFF. The DNA for the CDR3 is TGCAGCGTTGAAGGTGGGACTAGCGCCTACAATGAGCAGTTCTTC.

This clonotype was seen only a few times. This sequence joins TRBV29-1 and TRBJ2-1; 7 positions agree with TRBD2. The CDR3 runs 10 residues. Per the germline V gene, CDR1 is SQVTM and CDR2 is ANQGSEA. The V segment lost 4 bases and the J segment 16 bases; nucleotides outside the gene matches: 7. The CDR3 is CSVVTSTPFF. CDR3 coding DNA: TGCAGCGTTGTGACTAGCACCCCTTTCTTC.

The table lists this clonotype with many counts. The J gene is TRBJ2-1, the V gene TRBV6-5; possibly TRBD1 or TRBD2 for D (6 bases each). Germline V gives CDR1 MNHEY, CDR2 SVGAGI. The V gene lost 5 bases and the J gene lost 4 bases, with 9 bases spanning the gap. CDR3 length: 13 amino acids. CDR3 nucleotide sequence: TGTGCCAGCAGTCGGGGGCCGTACAATGAGCAGTTCTTC. It specifies CASSRGPYNEQFF.

This chain links TRBV28 with TRBJ1-2; no definite D call. The length of the CDR3 is 11 residues. Trimming shortened V by 4 bases and J by 8 bases, and 8 bases separated the two germline ends. CDR1 MDHEN and CDR2 SYDVKM come from the germline V gene. The DNA for the CDR3 is TGTGCCAGCAGTTCCCAAGAAGGCTACACCTTC. It codes for CASSSQEGYTF.

This clonotype was seen a few times. This chain links TRBV11-2 with TRBJ2-1; tentative D call: TRBD2 (6 bases). The CDR3 contains 16 residues. In germline, CDR1 is SGHAT, CDR2 FQNNGV. V dropped 1 base and J dropped 2 bases, with 12 bases sitting between them. The CDR3 is CASSLVPGLTYNEQFF. The CDR3 bases are TGTGCCAGCAGCTTAGTCCCGGGACTCACCTACAATGAGCAGTTCTTC.

This clonotype was counted only a few times. This chain's CDR3 is CASSLNQDSFGYTF. The CDR3 DNA sequence: TGTGCCAGCAGCTTAAATCAAGACTCCTTTGGCTACACCTTC. The chain recombines TRBV11-2 with TRBJ1-2, with D unclear. V was pared by 2 bases and J by 7 bases, with 14 bases between. This CDR3 region has 14 residues. Germline V CDR1 and CDR2: SGHAT, FQNNGV.

The gene calls are TRBV13 and TRBJ2-5, with 11 nucleotides matching TRBD2. The V segment lost 1 base and the J segment 2 bases; nucleotides outside the gene matches: 0. Germline-derived CDR1 and CDR2 are PRHDT and FYEKMQ (reference sequence). This CDR3 comprises 15 residues. In nucleotides, the CDR3 is TGTGCCAGCAGCTTAGCTAGCGGGGGGCAAGAGACCCAGTACTTC. As protein: CASSLASGGQETQYF.

The chain uses TRBV18 and TRBJ2-3; D might be TRBD1 or TRBD2, each matching 5 bases. Germline CDR1 KGHSH, CDR2 LQKENI. V was clipped by 0 bases and J by 9 bases, with 13 bases between them. The CDR3 sequence is 14 residues long. The CDR3 DNA reads as TGTGCCAGCTCACCACCGGGGACGTTGGGAACGCAGTATTTT. Translated: CASSPPGTLGTQYF.

This clonotype was seen only a few times. This sequence joins TRBV5-1 and TRBJ2-1, with a tentative D call TRBD1 (5 bases). The CDR3 extends over 15 amino acids. V lost 2 bases and J 9 bases, leaving 18 bases between the germline ends. Germline V gene sequence: CDR1 SGHRS, CDR2 YFSETQ. The CDR3 DNA reads TGCGCCAGCAGCTTTGGAGTGACCCCCCAGGGTGAGCAGTTCTTC. Protein sequence: CASSFGVTPQGEQFF.